This is a list of T cell receptor beta chains from one sample in a study of low-dose radiotherapy and immunotherapy resistance in tumors. In TCRdb, the reads were re-called with MiXCR into one record per CDR3 protein. The sample has approximately 89,000 distinct CDR3 sequences; approximately 20% are singletons. The input for sequencing was PBMCs, taken before treatment. The source is a male donor with prostate cancer. Both conserved end residues are part of each CDR3. Each record gives: V gene, D gene, J gene, clone size, CDR3 DNA, CDR3 protein. The D gene is left open where the match is weak. The size of a clone is reported for some rows only, either as once, few or many, or as a class for expanded clones.

TRBV28	-	TRBJ2-7	many	TGTGCCAGCAACCAGCACGGGCCTGGAGCCAACGAGCAGTACTTC	CASNQHGPGANEQYF
TRBV7-9	-	TRBJ1-3	many	TGTGCCAGCAGCTACGGACGCAGCTCTGGAAACACCATATATTTT	CASSYGRSSGNTIYF
TRBV7-8	-	TRBJ2-5	many	TGTGCCAGCAGCTTACTCTCAGGGGAAGAGACCCAGTACTTC	CASSLLSGEETQYF
TRBV28	TRBD1	TRBJ2-1	medium-sized	TGTGCCAGCAGAGGGACAGGGGGTATCAATGAGCAGTTCTTC	CASRGTGGINEQFF
TRBV18	TRBD2	TRBJ2-1	many	TGTGCCAGCTCGGCTACTAGCGGTCAATACAATGAGCAGTTCTTC	CASSATSGQYNEQFF
TRBV5-4	TRBD2	TRBJ2-5	many	TGTGCCAGCAGCTCCGGGAGGGAAATCCAAGAGACCCAGTACTTC	CASSSGREIQETQYF
TRBV19	-	TRBJ2-3	many	TGTGCCAGTAGTACCAGACGGTCGGGACTGCTCCGTGGAGATACGCAGTATTTT	CASSTRRSGLLRGDTQYF
TRBV6-6	-	TRBJ2-7	many	TGTGCCAGCAGTTACCCCCGGTTGCCGGGGGAGTTCGAGCAGTACTTC	CASSYPRLPGEFEQYF
TRBV5-1	TRBD2	TRBJ2-1	many	TGCGCCAGCAGCCGGGGGACTAGCGGGAGGGCCGGGGGTGAGCAGTTCTTC	CASSRGTSGRAGGEQFF
TRBV30	TRBD1	TRBJ1-2	-	TGTGCCTGGAGTGTAAACAGGGGTCGGTATGGCTACACCTTC	CAWSVNRGRYGYTF
TRBV18	-	TRBJ2-2	many	TGTGCCAGCTCACCTAGAGAAACCGGGGAGCTGTTTTTT	CASSPRETGELFF
TRBV2	-	TRBJ2-2	once	-	CASSARQTNTGELFFFFFFF
TRBV20-1	-	TRBJ1-4	many	TGCAGTGCTATGGGGACGGCGCAGGAGTATGAAAAACTGTTTTTT	CSAMGTAQEYEKLFF
TRBV19	TRBD1	TRBJ1-2	many	TGTGCCAGTAGGACAGGGAGAGGGGTCTATGGCTACACCTTC	CASRTGRGVYGYTF
TRBV6-4	-	TRBJ2-3	many	TGTGCCACCTGGCCGGGGCGCGGGGCTACGCAGTATTTT	CATWPGRGATQYF
TRBV7-9	TRBD1	TRBJ2-7	many	TGTGCCAGCAGTTCGGACAGGGTGTATCTCGAGCAGTACTTC	CASSSDRVYLEQYF
TRBV15	-	TRBJ1-4	many	TGTGCCACCAGCAGAGATCCGTTGGGTCATAATGAAAAACTGTTTTTT	CATSRDPLGHNEKLFF
TRBV7-9	-	TRBJ2-6	many	TGTGCCAATTCGACGGGGGCCAACGTCCTGACTTTC	CANSTGANVLTF
TRBV23-1	TRBD1	TRBJ1-3	few	TGCGCCAGCAGTTGGGGGACAGATAAGTCTGGAAACACCATATATTTT	CASSWGTDKSGNTIYF
TRBV27	-	TRBJ1-1	many	TGTGCCAGCAGTCCCCCGTCGCTCGGGCTCCGCGAGTGGGCTTTCTTT	CASSPPSLGLREWAFF
TRBV13	-	TRBJ1-1	many	TGTGCCAGCAGCTTAAAGTTTCGTGGCGGAGCTTTCTTT	CASSLKFRGGAFF
TRBV7-2	TRBD2	TRBJ2-1	many	TGTGCCAGCAGCTCTAGCGGGGGGCTCAATGAGCAGTTCTTC	CASSSSGGLNEQFF
TRBV5-1	-	TRBJ2-1	many	TGCGCCAGCAGCCGACGGGAGCGGGTTAGCTACAATGAGCAGTTCTTC	CASSRRERVSYNEQFF
TRBV11-2	-	TRBJ2-5	-	TGTGCCAGCAGCTTATCGCCCCACCTGGAGACCCAGTACTTC	CASSLSPHLETQYF
TRBV9	TRBD1	TRBJ2-7	many	TGTGCCAGCAGCGTAGATACAGGGGGAGTACTGGGCCACGAGCAGTACTTC	CASSVDTGGVLGHEQYF